Below are 12 T cell receptor beta chains sequenced from a single sample in a study of technical replicates of blood from a few donors. Assay: immunoSEQ multiplex PCR; the TCRdb copy retains only in-frame clones and omits some. The sample lists 65,000 to 85,000 clones, 90% to 95% occurring once. Sequenced: T cells isolated from PBMCs. Source of these receptors: a human donor in good health.

V usage is TRBV6-5 and J usage is TRBJ2-7; D perhaps matches TRBD2 (6 bases). The CDR3 totals 15 residues. The germline V gene encodes CDR1 MNHEY and CDR2 SVGAGI. Trimming took 6 bases from V and 3 from J, leaving 18 bases between them. CDR3 nucleotide sequence: TGTGCCAGCAGCACCGGGAGAGAACTAAACTACGAGCAGTACTTC. Amino acid sequence: CASSTGRELNYEQYF.

The genes are TRBV6-6 and TRBJ2-7, with 8 bases lining up with TRBD1. Trimming removed 7 bases from V and 5 bases from J; junction bases left unmatched: 7. The CDR3 contains 13 residues. CDR1 is MNHNY, CDR2 SVGAGI, per germline (reference sequence). CDR3 region: CASINQGAHEQYF. Here the CDR3 DNA reads TGTGCCAGCATAAACCAGGGGGCCCACGAGCAGTACTTC.

The count of this clone is one. The sample has other DNA sequences that encode this CDR3 too. DNA of the CDR3: TGTGCCAGCAGCGTAGCTGGGGAGCTGTTTTTT. Amino acids: CASSVAGELFF. The chain has TRBV9 and TRBJ2-2; the D is unclear. The CDR3 loop spans 11 amino acids. V lost 0 bases and J 8 bases, leaving 2 bases between the germline ends. The germline CDR1 and CDR2 sequences are SGDLS and YYNGEE. Based on the CDR3 plus reference TRBV9 and TRBJ2-2, the full variable domain is DSGVTQTPKHLITATGQRVTLRCSPRSGDLSVYWYQQSLDQGLQFLIQYYNGEERAKGNILERFSAQQFPDLHSELNLSSLELGDSALYFCASSVAGELFFGEGSRLTVL.

The chain uses TRBV5-1 and TRBJ1-2, with 7 bases fitting TRBD1. The CDR3 is 14 amino acids. V was pared by 4 bases and J by 4 bases, with 7 bases of the junction left unmatched. Germline V gene lookup returns CDR1 SGHRS and CDR2 YFSETQ. The CDR3 bases are TGCGCCAGCAGCACCCTACAGGGGAGCTATGGCTACACCTTC. This translates into CASSTLQGSYGYTF. Full variable domain (rest looked up from reference TRBV5-1 and TRBJ1-2): KAGVTQTPRYLIKTRGQQVTLSCSPISGHRSVSWYQQTPGQGLQFLFEYFSETQRNKGNFPGRFSGRQFSNSRSEMNVSTLELGDSALYLCASSTLQGSYGYTFGSGTRLTVV.

The chain has TRBV5-6 and TRBJ1-3; no firm D call. CDR3 length equals 15 residues. CDR1 and CDR2 from the germline V gene are SGHDT and YYEEEE. The V end lost 4 bases, the J end lost 0 bases, and 11 bases lay between the germline ends. The CDR3 here is CASSELLSSGNTIYF. CDR3 sequence (DNA): TGTGCCAGCAGCGAGCTCCTAAGCTCTGGAAACACCATATATTTT. Full variable domain (outside the CDR3, taken from reference TRBV5-6 and TRBJ1-3): DAGVTQSPTHLIKTRGQQVTLRCSPKSGHDTVSWYQQALGQGPQFIFQYYEEEERQRGNFPDRFSGHQFPNYSSELNVNALLLGDSALYLCASSELLSSGNTIYFGEGSWLTVV.

The CDR3 nucleotides read TGCAGTGTTCAGGGATGGGAGACCCAGTACTTC. It codes for CSVQGWETQYF. The V and J genes are TRBV20-1 and TRBJ2-5; maybe TRBD1 (5 bases). Germline V gene sequence: CDR1 DFQATT, CDR2 SNEGSKA (reference sequence). The CDR3 totals 11 residues. The V gene lost 7 bases and the J gene lost 5 bases, with 11 bases spanning the gap.

The count of this clone is one. This rearrangement joins TRBV6-1 to TRBJ2-3; a weak D match, TRBD2 (6 bases). V lost 6 bases to trimming and J lost 1 base, with 14 bases between them. The length of the CDR3 is 15 residues. Germline CDR1 is MNHNS and CDR2 is SASEGT. This CDR3 reads CASRLQAGGTDTQYF. DNA for the CDR3: TGTGCCAGCAGACTACAAGCGGGCGGCACAGATACGCAGTATTTT.

This chain joins TRBV7-9 and TRBJ1-1; the D is unclear. V was cut by 11 bases and J by 7 bases, with 14 bases left in between. In germline, CDR1 is SEHNR, CDR2 FQNEAQ (reference sequence). This CDR3 has 11 residues. The CDR3 spells CAGEGVGEAFF. The CDR3 DNA reads TGTGCCGGAGAAGGCGTAGGTGAAGCTTTCTTT.

As to this clone: In the same sample, other DNA sequences code for this CDR3. The chain has TRBV30 and TRBJ2-7, with D possibly being TRBD2 (6 bases). Germline CDR1 and CDR2: GTSNPN and SVGIG (reference sequence). Trimming took off 2 bases at V and 3 bases at J, with 8 bases between the two ends. The CDR3 is 12 residues long. CDR3 coding DNA: TGTGCCTGGAGTCCGACTAGCTACGAGCAGTACTTC. Its protein is CAWSPTSYEQYF. The entire variable domain, with the rest obtained from reference TRBV30 and TRBJ2-7, is as follows: SQTIHQWPATLVQPVGSPLSLECTVEGTSNPNLYWYRQAAGRGLQLLFYSVGIGQISSEVPQNLSASRPQDRQFILSSKKLLLSDSGFYLCAWSPTSYEQYFGPGTRLTVT.

The gene calls are TRBV28 and TRBJ1-4; D call uncertain. Trimming removed 8 bases from V and 3 bases from J, with 7 bases in between. The CDR3 has 12 amino acids. Germline-derived CDR1 and CDR2 are MDHEN and SYDVKM. The CDR3 loop is CASATANEKLFF. The CDR3 DNA follows: TGTGCCAGCGCCACAGCTAATGAAAAACTGTTTTTT.

The chain couples TRBV28 to TRBJ1-2; tentatively, D is TRBD1 (5 bases). Deletions cut 2 bases from V and 4 bases from J, with 11 bases between. The germline CDR1 and CDR2 sequences are MDHEN and SYDVKM. The CDR3 sequence is 14 residues long. The CDR3 loop is CASSLVTDSYGYTF. The CDR3 nucleotides are TGTGCCAGCAGTTTAGTGACAGACAGCTATGGCTACACCTTC.

The chain is built from TRBV9 and TRBJ2-7; 13 bases align to TRBD2. This CDR3 has 16 amino acids. The germline V gene has CDR1 SGDLS and CDR2 YYNGEE. Germline trimming cut 3 bases from V and 2 bases from J; bases unmatched to any gene: 5. The DNA of the CDR3 is TGTGCCAGCAGCGCCGGGACTAGCGGGAAACCCTACGAGCAGTACTTC. Translation gives CASSAGTSGKPYEQYF.